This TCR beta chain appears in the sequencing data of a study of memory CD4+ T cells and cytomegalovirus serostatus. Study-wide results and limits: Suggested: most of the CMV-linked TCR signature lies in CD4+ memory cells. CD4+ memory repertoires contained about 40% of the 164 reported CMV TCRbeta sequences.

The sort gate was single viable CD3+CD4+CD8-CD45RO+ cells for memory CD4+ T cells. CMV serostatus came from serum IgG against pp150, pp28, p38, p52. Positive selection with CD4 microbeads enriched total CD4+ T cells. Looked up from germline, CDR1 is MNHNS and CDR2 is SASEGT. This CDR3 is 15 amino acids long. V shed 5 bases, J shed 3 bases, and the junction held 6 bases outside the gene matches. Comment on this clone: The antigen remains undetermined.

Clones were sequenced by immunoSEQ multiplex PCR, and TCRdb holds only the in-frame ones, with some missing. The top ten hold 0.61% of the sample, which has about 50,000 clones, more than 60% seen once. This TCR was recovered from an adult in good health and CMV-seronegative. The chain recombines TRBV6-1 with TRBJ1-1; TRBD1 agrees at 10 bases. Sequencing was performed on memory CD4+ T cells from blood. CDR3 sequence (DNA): TGTGCCAGCAGTCCGAGGGACAGGGGTGACACTGAAGCTTTCTTT. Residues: CASSPRDRGDTEAFF.